These 10 T cell receptor beta chains were all obtained from the same sample, sequenced in a study of early T cells in non-severe SARS-CoV-2 infection. TCRdb itself ran the 5' RACE reads through MiXCR, one entry per CDR3 protein. The sample consists of about 49,000 distinct CDR3 sequences, 6.5% of them appearing once. The sample consisted of whole blood, taken at baseline. The receptors come from an adult who was a healthcare worker with PCR-confirmed SARS-CoV-2 infection or an uninfected control (not recorded which).

In this sample, this clonotype turned up many times. The rearrangement joins TRBV7-8 to TRBJ2-2; maybe TRBD2 (7 bases). The CDR3 length is 14 residues. Germline CDR1 is SGHVS and CDR2 is FQNEAQ. The V gene lost 0 bases and the J gene lost 6 bases, with 8 bases spanning the gap. CDR3 sequence (DNA): TGTGCCAGCAGCTTAGCGGGGGGGCCCGGGGAGCTGTTTTTT. Its protein is CASSLAGGPGELFF.

This clonotype was observed a handful of times. Sequence at one end of the junction differs from germline and may be a read error. The chain uses TRBV16 and TRBJ1-2, with D possibly TRBD1 on 5 matching bases. The CDR3 covers 14 residues. The germline gives CDR1 KGHSY, CDR2 FQNENV. The CDR3 coding sequence is TGTGTCAGCAGCCGGCGGGGGTCTACCTATGGCTACACCTTC. As protein: CVSSRRGSTYGYTF.

This clonotype was seen a handful of times. The chain has TRBV7-2 and TRBJ2-7, with TRBD1 matching 8 bases. CDR1 and CDR2 (germline): SGHTA, FQGNSA. The CDR3 runs 14 residues. V gave up 5 bases and J gave up 7 bases; unmatched junction bases: 10. The CDR3 bases are TGTGCCAGCAGCCAGTCCCAGGGGGCGAGGGAGCAGTACTTC. Its translation is CASSQSQGAREQYF.

This clonotype was picked up many times. This sequence joins TRBV6-2 or TRBV6-3 and TRBJ2-7; tentatively, D is TRBD2 (6 bases). V lost 0 bases, J lost 3 bases, and 12 bases lay in between. The germline V gene has CDR1 MNHEY and CDR2 SVGEGT. The CDR3 runs 15 residues. CDR3 in DNA: TGTGCCAGCAGTTACTCGAGTTGGAGGGTCTACGAGCAGTACTTC. It yields the protein CASSYSSWRVYEQYF.

In its sample, this clonotype was seen many times. The chain has TRBV20-1 and TRBJ2-5; maybe TRBD1 (5 bases). Germline V lookup: CDR1 DFQATT, CDR2 SNEGSKA (reference sequence). CDR3 length: 15 amino acids. V was shortened by 3 bases and J by 1 base, with 15 bases between the two germline ends. The CDR3 protein is CSARNPPGSQETQYF. The CDR3 region has the DNA TGCAGTGCTAGGAACCCCCCAGGGTCCCAAGAGACCCAGTACTTC.

This chain connects TRBV10-3 to TRBJ1-5; 10 nucleotides align to TRBD1. Germline assignment: CDR1 ENHRY and CDR2 SYGVKD. V was pared by 5 bases and J by 7 bases, with 8 bases of the junction left unmatched. The CDR3 length is 15 residues. CDR3 in DNA: TGTGCCATCAGTCAGGGACAGGGGAAATGGCAGCCCCAGCATTTT. Protein: CAISQGQGKWQPQHF.

This clonotype was recorded many times. V usage is TRBV29-1 and J usage is TRBJ1-2, with TRBD1 as a possible D gene (5 bases). This CDR3 region has 13 residues. Germline V CDR1 and CDR2: SQVTM, ANQGSEA. V dropped 7 bases and J dropped 3 bases, with 15 bases sitting between them. The CDR3 bases are TGCAGCGCAGAATCCAGGGTAGACTATGGCTACACCTTC. Translating gives CSAESRVDYGYTF.

This clonotype has a count of ten or more. The J gene is TRBJ2-1, the V gene TRBV7-8, with 12 bases identical to TRBD2. Unmatched junction bases numbered 3, after V lost 2 bases and J lost 7 bases. The germline V gene encodes CDR1 SGHVS and CDR2 FQNEAQ. This CDR3 is 15 amino acids long. The CDR3 DNA follows: TGTGCCAGCAGCTTACTAGCGGGGGGGCTGAATGAGCAGTTCTTC. Its protein is CASSLLAGGLNEQFF.

The genes are TRBV5-1 and TRBJ2-3; D perhaps matches TRBD1 (6 bases). The CDR3 extends over 15 amino acids. CDR1 SGHRS and CDR2 YFSETQ come from the germline V gene. V lost 0 bases and J 0 bases, leaving 8 bases between the germline ends. DNA of the CDR3: TGCGCCAGCAGCTTGGAGGGGGTGAGCACAGATACGCAGTATTTT. Amino acids: CASSLEGVSTDTQYF.

Ten or more counts support this clonotype. The V gene is TRBV11-2, the J gene TRBJ2-6; D is unclear. This CDR3 has 15 amino acids. The V and J ends lost 2 bases and 0 bases respectively, with 5 bases between them. The germline CDR1 and CDR2 sequences are SGHAT and FQNNGV. The CDR3 region has the DNA TGTGCCAGCAGCTTAAGCAGCTCTGGGGCCAACGTCCTGACTTTC. Encoded protein: CASSLSSSGANVLTF.